This paragraph reports one TCR beta chain. Its antigen is as yet unknown. These data originate in a study of cytomegalovirus exposure and HLA in healthy donors. Study-wide results and caveats: Among TCR beta chains of equal frequency, HLA-associated ones were more clonally expanded in a later analysis. Later on, an analysis showed TCR association rates differing by HLA locus, with DRB1 the most and HLA-C the fewest.

Germline-derived CDR1 and CDR2 are MNHEY and SMNVEV (reference sequence). The CDR3 consists of 15 residues. Trimming took 2 bases from V and 3 from J, leaving 14 bases between them. This PCR relied on a set of 60 Vbeta primers and 13 Jbeta primers. The assay was immunoSEQ multiplex PCR, and TCRdb's table has in-frame clones only and misses some. The table has approximately 93,000 clones, approximately 68% seen once. The chain uses TRBV27 and TRBJ2-7; possible D gene TRBD2, 7 bases. Sequenced material: PBMCs. The sequence derives from a boy aged 5-17 years in good health and CMV-seropositive. The CDR3 bases are TGTGCCAGCAGTTTAGCCGCAAGGGGGGGCTACGAGCAGTACTTC. Translated: CASSLAARGGYEQYF.